The rows below give T cell receptor beta chains drawn from one sample of a study of blood T cell repertoires in COVID-19. Produced via immunoSEQ multiplex PCR; TCRdb's table is partial and in-frame only. The sample holds 200,000 to 300,000 clones, about 88% seen once. Sequencing was carried out using peripheral blood. The receptors come from a man aged 55-75 years who had recovered from COVID-19. CDR3s include the opening cysteine and the closing phenylalanine or tryptophan. Each record gives: CDR3 protein, CDR3 DNA, D gene, V gene, clone size, J gene. D genes are given only for firm matches. Rows give clone size only sometimes, using once, few, many, or a class for an expanded clone.

CDR3 protein: CASRPTGTGLSYTF; CDR3 DNA: TGTGCCAGCAGGCCTACCGGGACTGGGCTAAGCTACACCTTC; D gene: -; V gene: TRBV7-9; clone size: -; J gene: TRBJ1-2
CDR3 protein: CASSTVLVRRSSGNTIYF; CDR3 DNA: TGTGCCAGTAGTACCGTCTTGGTTCGGAGGAGCTCTGGAAACACCATATATTTT; D gene: -; V gene: TRBV19; clone size: -; J gene: TRBJ1-3
CDR3 protein: CASSPPGLQGGYTF; CDR3 DNA: TGTGCCAGCAGTCCTCCGGGCCTTCAGGGTGGCTACACCTTC; D gene: -; V gene: TRBV6-5; clone size: -; J gene: TRBJ1-2
CDR3 protein: CASSQTGVSNQPQHF; CDR3 DNA: TGTGCCAGCAGCCAAACAGGGGTTAGCAATCAGCCCCAGCATTTT; D gene: TRBD1; V gene: TRBV3-1/TRBV3-2; clone size: -; J gene: TRBJ1-5
CDR3 protein: CASSPRTGGMGNEQFF; CDR3 DNA: TGTGCCAGCAGCCCCCGGACAGGGGGGATGGGCAATGAGCAGTTCTTC; D gene: TRBD1; V gene: TRBV2; clone size: once; J gene: TRBJ2-1
CDR3 protein: CASSSQQAPSEAFF; CDR3 DNA: TGTGCCAGTAGTAGTCAACAGGCCCCATCTGAAGCTTTCTTT; D gene: -; V gene: TRBV19; clone size: -; J gene: TRBJ1-1
CDR3 protein: CASSGTGRKETQYF; CDR3 DNA: TGTGCCAGCAGCGGGACAGGCCGAAAAGAGACCCAGTACTTC; D gene: TRBD1; V gene: TRBV2; clone size: -; J gene: TRBJ2-5
CDR3 protein: CASSNTGAPNYGYTF; CDR3 DNA: TGTGCCAGCTCTAACACAGGGGCCCCTAACTATGGCTACACCTTC; D gene: TRBD1; V gene: TRBV3-1/TRBV3-2; clone size: -; J gene: TRBJ1-2
CDR3 protein: CASSPPGLGNTIYF; CDR3 DNA: TGTGCCAGTAGCCCACCAGGGCTCGGAAACACCATATATTTT; D gene: -; V gene: TRBV19; clone size: -; J gene: TRBJ1-3
CDR3 protein: CASSQQGTDTQYF; CDR3 DNA: TGTGCCAGCAGTCAACAGGGGACAGATACGCAGTATTTT; D gene: TRBD1; V gene: TRBV6-5; clone size: -; J gene: TRBJ2-3
CDR3 protein: CASSSWDTSYEQYF; CDR3 DNA: TGTGCCAGCAGTTCCTGGGACACCTCCTACGAGCAGTACTTC; D gene: -; V gene: TRBV6-5; clone size: once; J gene: TRBJ2-7
CDR3 protein: CASSWNGQMNTEAFF; CDR3 DNA: TGCGCCAGCAGCTGGAATGGACAGATGAACACTGAAGCTTTCTTT; D gene: -; V gene: TRBV5-1; clone size: -; J gene: TRBJ1-1
CDR3 protein: CASSLVLANTGELFF; CDR3 DNA: TGCGCCAGCAGCTTGGTTTTAGCGAACACCGGGGAGCTGTTTTTT; D gene: -; V gene: TRBV5-1; clone size: -; J gene: TRBJ2-2
CDR3 protein: CASSANLLRDFRTDTQYF; CDR3 DNA: TGTGCCAGCAGTGCAAATCTCCTCCGGGACTTTCGCACAGATACGCAGTATTTT; D gene: -; V gene: TRBV6-1; clone size: -; J gene: TRBJ2-3
CDR3 protein: CASSPHQATPTDTQYF; CDR3 DNA: TGTGCCAGCAGCCCCCATCAGGCTACGCCCACAGATACGCAGTATTTT; D gene: -; V gene: TRBV7-3; clone size: -; J gene: TRBJ2-3
CDR3 protein: CASSQTGGNIQYF; CDR3 DNA: TGTGCCAGCAGCCAGACTGGGGGGAACATTCAGTACTTC; D gene: -; V gene: TRBV2; clone size: -; J gene: TRBJ2-4
CDR3 protein: CARPGIANTEAFF; CDR3 DNA: TGTGCCAGACCCGGGATAGCGAACACTGAAGCTTTCTTT; D gene: -; V gene: TRBV27; clone size: -; J gene: TRBJ1-1
CDR3 protein: CASSPQSGGYTF; CDR3 DNA: TGTGCCAGCAGTCCCCAGAGCGGGGGCTACACCTTC; D gene: -; V gene: TRBV6-6; clone size: -; J gene: TRBJ1-2
CDR3 protein: CASSSLKTGVPFTYEQYF; CDR3 DNA: TGTGCCAGCAGCTCTCTGAAGACAGGGGTTCCCTTCACCTACGAGCAGTACTTC; D gene: TRBD1; V gene: TRBV5-6; clone size: -; J gene: TRBJ2-7
CDR3 protein: CARSLVGGTEPQHF; CDR3 DNA: TGTGCCAGAAGCTTGGTTGGGGGGACGGAGCCCCAGCATTTT; D gene: -; V gene: TRBV5-3; clone size: few; J gene: TRBJ1-5
CDR3 protein: CASSLQGRNSPLHF; CDR3 DNA: TGTGCCAGCAGCTTACAGGGCCGAAATTCACCCCTCCACTTT; D gene: -; V gene: TRBV7-3; clone size: -; J gene: TRBJ1-6
CDR3 protein: CASSPLQGPGTGELFF; CDR3 DNA: TGTGCCAGCAGCCCGCTACAGGGACCGGGGACCGGGGAGCTGTTTTTT; D gene: -; V gene: TRBV5-8; clone size: -; J gene: TRBJ2-2
CDR3 protein: CASSKTGGSYEQYF; CDR3 DNA: TGTGCCAGCAGCAAGACAGGGGGCAGTTACGAGCAGTACTTC; D gene: TRBD1; V gene: TRBV5-4; clone size: -; J gene: TRBJ2-7
CDR3 protein: CASSRERTDTQYF; CDR3 DNA: TGTGCCAGCAGCCGCGAGAGAACAGATACGCAGTATTTT; D gene: -; V gene: TRBV4-2; clone size: -; J gene: TRBJ2-3
CDR3 protein: CASSLEGQGGYEQYF; CDR3 DNA: TGTGCCAGCAGCTTGGAGGGACAGGGGGGGTACGAGCAGTACTTC; D gene: TRBD1; V gene: TRBV5-4; clone size: once; J gene: TRBJ2-7
CDR3 protein: CASSRGEVMNTEAFF; CDR3 DNA: TGCGCCAGCAGCCGGGGTGAGGTAATGAACACTGAAGCTTTCTTT; D gene: -; V gene: TRBV5-1; clone size: -; J gene: TRBJ1-1
CDR3 protein: CASSVSGLIDNSPLHF; CDR3 DNA: TGCGCCAGCAGCGTCTCAGGGTTAATAGATAATTCACCCCTCCACTTT; D gene: -; V gene: TRBV5-1; clone size: -; J gene: TRBJ1-6
CDR3 protein: CASSYSPGLAGDSSYNEQFF; CDR3 DNA: TGTGCCAGCAGTTACTCGCCGGGACTAGCGGGGGATAGCTCCTACAATGAGCAGTTCTTC; D gene: TRBD2; V gene: TRBV27; clone size: -; J gene: TRBJ2-1
CDR3 protein: CASSPSRTDTQYF; CDR3 DNA: TGCGCCAGCAGCCCGAGCCGCACAGATACGCAGTATTTT; D gene: -; V gene: TRBV10-2; clone size: -; J gene: TRBJ2-3